Each of the 22 T cell receptor beta chains below was sequenced from the same sample in a study of identical twins. A single record per CDR3 protein comes from TCRdb applying MiXCR to the 5' RACE reads. The sample has under 500,000 distinct CDR3 sequences, approximately 14% seen once; the top ten hold approximately 1%. The same sample was also studied in work on yellow fever vaccine responses in identical twins.

The sample consisted of CD4+ T cells sorted from blood. The receptor source for this set is a woman between 18 and 30 years old in good health.

V gene TRBV3-1 combines with J gene TRBJ2-6; TRBD1 matches 10 bases. Germline lookup yields CDR1 LGHDT and CDR2 YNNKEL (reference sequence). The CDR3 is made up of 18 amino acids. Trimming cost V 4 bases and J 4 bases; bases outside gene matches: 10. The CDR3: CASSPEGTGAFGANVLTF. DNA of the CDR3: TGTGCCAGCAGCCCCGAAGGGACAGGGGCGTTCGGGGCCAACGTCCTGACTTTC. The variable domain in full, completed from reference TRBV3-1 and TRBJ2-6, reads DTAVSQTPKYLVTQMGNDKSIKCEQNLGHDTMYWYKQDSKKFLKIMFSYNNKELIINETVPNRFSPKSPDKAHLNLHINSLELGDSAVYFCASSPEGTGAFGANVLTFGAGSRLTVL.

This sequence joins TRBV21-1 and TRBJ2-5; the DNA was not compared with TRBD1, the D call given in the table. TRBV21-1 represents a pseudogene. The CDR3 runs 18 residues. Written as DNA, the CDR3 is TGTGCCAGCAGCAATCTTACTCTTGACAGGGGGTTTTCTAAGACCCAGTACTTC. Translating gives CASSNLTLDRGFSKTQYF.

A single count supports this clonotype. The chain recombines TRBV7-3 with TRBJ2-5, with a weak D call TRBD1 (5 bases). Trimming removed 5 bases from V and 2 bases from J, with 15 bases in between. CDR1 is SGHTA and CDR2 is FQGTGA in the germline V gene. There are 15 residues in the CDR3. CDR3: CASSLMGQIQETQYF. The DNA of the CDR3 is TGTGCCAGCAGCCTGATGGGGCAGATACAAGAGACCCAGTACTTC.

This clonotype was counted at least ten times. V gene TRBV20-1 combines with J gene TRBJ2-1; no reliable D call. The CDR3 runs 11 residues. Germline lookup yields CDR1 DFQATT and CDR2 SNEGSKA (reference sequence). The V and J ends lost 3 bases and 4 bases respectively, with 4 bases between them. The CDR3 bases are TGCAGTGCTAGGGGTTACAATGAGCAGTTCTTC. Protein sequence: CSARGYNEQFF.

J is TRBJ2-5 and V is TRBV6-6; no reliable D call. V lost 5 bases and J lost 4, with 5 bases in between. CDR1 is MNHNY, CDR2 SVGAGI, per germline (reference sequence). CDR3 length: 11 residues. The CDR3 sequence is CASSTSETQYF. For the CDR3, the DNA is TGTGCCAGCAGTACATCAGAGACCCAGTACTTC.

In its sample, this clonotype was seen a few times. The J gene is TRBJ2-1, the V gene TRBV15, with no clear D. V dropped 0 bases and J dropped 15 bases, with 15 bases sitting between them. Per the germline V gene, CDR1 is LNHNV and CDR2 is YYDKDF (reference sequence). The CDR3 has 13 amino acids. The CDR3 here is CATSRDSLLLPFF. DNA for the CDR3: TGTGCCACCAGCAGAGATTCTTTACTCTTGCCGTTCTTC.

This clonotype showed up just a few times. CDR3 in amino acids: CASSLGLADLYEQYF. The CDR3 region has the DNA TGTGCCAGCAGCTTAGGGCTAGCGGACCTCTACGAGCAGTACTTC. This rearrangement joins TRBV7-2 to TRBJ2-7, with 7 nucleotides matching TRBD2. V dropped 1 base and J dropped 3; count of bases not matched to a gene: 6. The V gene's germline CDR1 is SGHTA and CDR2 FQGNSA. CDR3 length: 15 amino acids.

The genes are TRBV29-1 and TRBJ1-2; the match to TRBD1 covers 8 bases. The V gene's germline CDR1 is SQVTM and CDR2 ANQGSEA. With 1 base clipped from V and 4 bases from J, the junction kept 5 bases outside the gene matches. The CDR3 is 14 residues long. The CDR3 sequence: CSVEGQGQVYGYTF. The CDR3 region has the DNA TGCAGCGTTGAAGGACAGGGGCAGGTCTATGGCTACACCTTC.

The chain links TRBV12-3 or TRBV12-4 to TRBJ2-7, with D possibly being TRBD2 (6 bases). V lost 1 base and J lost 6, with 16 bases in between. CDR3 size: 15 residues. The CDR3 DNA is TGTGCCAGCAGTTTAGGGGCGGGAAGAGATAGCGAGCAGTACTTC. This encodes CASSLGAGRDSEQYF.

This clonotype was recorded at least ten times. The chain carries TRBV20-1 and TRBJ2-7; no reliable D call. The ends were cut back, 3 bases at V and 2 bases at J, with 8 bases in the middle. CDR3 length: 12 amino acids. In germline, CDR1 is DFQATT, CDR2 SNEGSKA (reference sequence). As DNA, the CDR3 is TGCAGTGCTAGCCCGGCGACCTACGAGCAGTACTTC. Translating gives CSASPATYEQYF.

The V call is TRBV6-4, the J call TRBJ1-3, with a possible D match to TRBD1 (6 bases). From germline, CDR1 is MRHNA and CDR2 SNTAGT. Trimming shortened V by 6 bases and J by 0 bases, and 18 bases separated the two germline ends. The CDR3 covers 17 residues. CDR3 DNA sequence: TGTGCCAGCAGAGGCTACAGGGCACCAAGCTCTGGAAACACCATATATTTT. Translating it yields CASRGYRAPSSGNTIYF.

The genes are TRBV7-2 and TRBJ2-7; D is unclear. The CDR3 is 14 amino acids. Trimming shortened V by 2 bases and J by 2 bases, and 10 bases separated the two germline ends. Germline V gene data show CDR1 as SGHTA and CDR2 as FQGNSA. The CDR3, as DNA: TGTGCCAGCAGCTTAAACTGGAACGCCTACGAGCAGTACTTC. It translates to CASSLNWNAYEQYF.

This clonotype was detected a few times. Here the CDR3 reads CSAPTSGSSSYNEQFF. CDR3 in DNA: TGCAGTGCCCCAACTAGCGGCAGTAGCTCCTACAATGAGCAGTTCTTC. The rearrangement joins TRBV20-1 to TRBJ2-1, with TRBD2 matching over 8 bases. This CDR3 has 16 amino acids. Germline assignment: CDR1 DFQATT and CDR2 SNEGSKA (reference sequence). Trimming at V came to 6 bases and at J to 0 bases, leaving 10 bases not matched to a gene.

There are many counts of this clonotype. The genes are TRBV10-3 and TRBJ2-5, with 9 bases that match TRBD1. Trimming cost V 4 bases and J 5 bases; bases outside gene matches: 8. CDR1 and CDR2 (germline): ENHRY, SYGVKD. The CDR3 spans 15 residues. The CDR3 DNA reads as TGTGCCATCAGTGGGACCACAGGGGGCTACGAGACCCAGTACTTC. Protein product: CAISGTTGGYETQYF.

This clonotype was observed a few times. The chain couples TRBV20-1 to TRBJ1-1; possible D gene TRBD1, 6 bases. V dropped 5 bases and J dropped 0 bases, with 13 bases sitting between them. Germline CDR1 is DFQATT and CDR2 is SNEGSKA (reference sequence). CDR3 length: 14 amino acids. Written as DNA, the CDR3 is TGCAGTGCTTACCCAGGGGCGTTGAACACTGAAGCTTTCTTT. Translated: CSAYPGALNTEAFF.

This clonotype came up a few times. V usage is TRBV11-2 and J usage is TRBJ2-3; the match to TRBD2 covers 8 bases. The J segment lost 4 bases and the V segment lost 5 bases, leaving 14 bases of the junction unmatched. Germline CDR1 SGHAT, CDR2 FQNNGV. There are 17 residues in the CDR3. The DNA of the CDR3 is TGTGCCAGCAGCCTCCCGTGTCCGGGAGGGTGCGCAGATACGCAGTATTTT. Translation gives CASSLPCPGGCADTQYF. The variable domain in full, with the rest retrieved from reference TRBV11-2 and TRBJ2-3, is EAGVAQSPRYKIIEKRQSVAFWCNPISGHATLYWYQQILGQGPKLLIQFQNNGVVDDSQLPKDRFSAERLKGVDSTLKIQPAKLEDSAVYLCASSLPCPGGCADTQYFGPGTRLTVL.

V is TRBV3-1 and J is TRBJ2-6; 9 bases match TRBD1. The ends lost 1 base at V and 1 base at J; junction bases unmatched: 8. The CDR3 covers 19 residues. CDR1 LGHDT and CDR2 YNNKEL come from the germline V gene (reference sequence). The CDR3 loop reads CASSQGLPDRGSGANVLTF. The CDR3 DNA reads TGTGCCAGCAGCCAAGGCCTTCCAGACAGGGGGTCTGGGGCCAACGTCCTGACTTTC.

This chain uses TRBV20-1 with TRBJ2-3, with a weak D call TRBD2 (5 bases). The CDR3 has 11 residues. Germline CDR1 and CDR2: DFQATT and SNEGSKA (reference sequence). CDR3 protein: CRAGASNTQYF. The CDR3, as DNA: TGCAGGGCGGGTGCCTCCAATACGCAGTATTTT.

This clonotype occurred a few times. The rearrangement links TRBV3-1 to TRBJ2-5, with 8 bases matching TRBD1. Germline-derived CDR1 and CDR2 are LGHDT and YNNKEL (reference sequence). V was clipped by 1 base and J by 2 bases; unmatched bases: 3. This CDR3 region has 15 residues. The CDR3 DNA is TGTGCCAGCAGCCAAGGAGACAGGGGTCAAGAGACCCAGTACTTC. The encoded protein is CASSQGDRGQETQYF.

This chain uses TRBV29-1 with TRBJ2-5, with 7 bases fitting TRBD2. CDR1 SQVTM and CDR2 ANQGSEA come from the germline V gene. The V and J ends lost 4 bases and 4 bases, in that order; junction bases with no gene match: 9. The CDR3 spans 14 residues. The CDR3 region has the DNA TGCAGCGTTGGAGGTAGCGGGCTCGGAGAGACCCAGTACTTC. It codes for CSVGGSGLGETQYF. The variable domain in full, completed from reference TRBV29-1 and TRBJ2-5, reads SAVISQKPSRDICQRGTSLTIQCQVDSQVTMMFWYRQQPGQSLTLIATANQGSEATYESGFVIDKFPISRPNLTFSTLTVSNMSPEDSSIYLCSVGGSGLGETQYFGPGTRLLVL.

The CDR3 nucleotides are TGTGCCAGCAGTTACTCGCCGGGACAGACCCAGCATTTT. Its translation: CASSYSPGQTQHF. The chain recombines TRBV6-2 or TRBV6-3 with TRBJ1-5, with 7 bases identical to TRBD1. CDR1 is MNHEY, CDR2 SVGEGT, per germline. The CDR3 is 13 amino acids. With 0 bases clipped from V and 11 bases from J, the junction kept 4 bases outside the gene matches.

The J gene is TRBJ2-7, the V gene TRBV4-1, with D perhaps matching TRBD1 (6 bases). Trimming removed 6 bases from V and 1 base from J, with 13 bases in between. CDR3 length: 14 amino acids. Germline values: CDR1 MGHRA, CDR2 YSYEKL. The CDR3 DNA is TGCGCCAGCAGTTATCCGGACAGATCCTACGAGCAGTACTTC. Translated, it gives CASSYPDRSYEQYF.